Presented here are 25 T cell receptor beta chains from one specimen sequenced in a study of CD8 T cells in Susac syndrome. Random hexamers primed reverse transcription of about 0.5 to 1 ug RNA. One entry per CDR3 protein results from TCRdb running MiXCR on the immunoSEQ multiplex PCR reads. The sample shows tens of thousands of distinct CDR3 sequences, about 94% of them seen only once. The sequenced material came from CD8+ T cells from PBMCs. These receptors all come from a human donor with Susac syndrome.

J is TRBJ1-5 and V is TRBV4-3; 8 nucleotides agree with TRBD1. The CDR3 loop spans 15 amino acids. Unmatched junction bases numbered 5, after V lost 0 bases and J lost 7 bases. Germline-derived CDR1 and CDR2 are LGHNA and YSLEER. CDR3: CASSQDRGRGQPQHF. The CDR3, as DNA: TGCGCCAGCAGCCAAGACAGGGGGCGAGGGCAGCCCCAGCATTTT.

The sample holds a few counts of this clonotype. V usage is TRBV12-3 or TRBV12-4 and J usage is TRBJ1-1; D is unresolved. The V end was cut by 1 base, the J end by 1 base, with 4 bases between. The CDR3 sequence is 13 residues long. CDR3 protein: CASSLGANTEAFF. Here the CDR3 DNA reads TGTGCCAGCAGTTTAGGTGCGAACACTGAAGCTTTCTTT.

The V and J genes are TRBV15 and TRBJ2-7; D perhaps matches TRBD2 (6 bases). This CDR3 spans 15 amino acids. V shed 8 bases and J shed 2 bases, with 19 bases lying between them. The germline CDR1 and CDR2 sequences are LNHNV and YYDKDF (reference sequence). This chain's CDR3 is CATRSGLGEAYEQYF. CDR3 bases: TGTGCCACCCGCTCCGGTTTAGGGGAGGCCTACGAGCAGTACTTC.

The V gene is TRBV19, the J gene TRBJ2-1; a weak D match, TRBD2 (7 bases). V dropped 5 bases and J dropped 9 bases, with 20 bases sitting between them. The CDR3 length is 15 residues. Germline CDR1 and CDR2: LNHDA and SQIVND (reference sequence). The CDR3 is CASSGHPGGHSEQFF. The DNA of the CDR3 is TGTGCCAGTAGTGGACACCCCGGGGGGCATAGTGAGCAGTTCTTC.

V usage is TRBV24-1 and J usage is TRBJ2-1; 14 bases are shared with TRBD2. After removal of 7 bases from V and 6 bases from J, the junction contained 13 bases not matched to a gene. This CDR3 is 18 amino acids long. The germline V gene encodes CDR1 KGHDR and CDR2 SFDVKD. The CDR3, as DNA: TGTGCCACCAGCGGGCCTAAGGGACTAGCGGGAGTTACCAATGAGCAGTTCTTC. This sequence encodes CATSGPKGLAGVTNEQFF.

The chain combines TRBV5-6 with TRBJ1-2; unclear D gene. The CDR3 has 14 residues. Per the germline V gene, CDR1 is SGHDT and CDR2 is YYEEEE. Trimming left V 4 bases short and J 3 bases short, with 13 bases between. The CDR3 loop reads CASSPPGSHYGYTF. In nucleotides, the CDR3 is TGTGCCAGCAGCCCCCCCGGATCCCACTATGGCTACACCTTC.

The gene calls are TRBV7-9 and TRBJ1-1; 7 bases match TRBD1. CDR1 and CDR2 from the germline V gene are SEHNR and FQNEAQ (reference sequence). V was pared by 3 bases and J by 7 bases, with 8 bases of the junction left unmatched. CDR3 length: 14 amino acids. CDR3 protein: CASSFDRVKGEAFF. The CDR3 DNA reads TGTGCCAGCAGCTTCGACAGGGTTAAGGGTGAAGCTTTCTTT.

The CDR3, as DNA: TGTGCCAGCAGCCAAGTTCGTGGCAGCCTCTACAATGAGCAGTTCTTC. As protein: CASSQVRGSLYNEQFF. The rearrangement links TRBV14 to TRBJ2-1, with D hard to call. The CDR3 consists of 16 residues. Germline V CDR1 and CDR2: SGHDN, FVKESK. Trimming stripped 1 base from V and 3 bases from J, with 13 bases between.

The gene calls are TRBV20-1 and TRBJ1-1; possible D gene TRBD1, 5 bases. The CDR3 is made up of 15 amino acids. The germline V and J ends were trimmed by 0 bases and 2 bases, with 13 bases remaining between them. Germline assignment: CDR1 DFQATT and CDR2 SNEGSKA (reference sequence). The CDR3 DNA sequence: TGCAGTGCTAGAGATCAGCAGGGTTCTAACACTGAAGCTTTCTTT. The encoded protein is CSARDQQGSNTEAFF.

The V and J genes are TRBV27 and TRBJ2-6; D may correspond to TRBD1 or TRBD2 (5 bases each). This CDR3 region has 16 residues. Trimming pared 3 bases from V and 4 bases from J, leaving 13 bases between. CDR1 is MNHEY and CDR2 is SMNVEV in the germline V gene (reference sequence). The CDR3 DNA sequence: TGTGCCAGCAGTTTTATTGAGGGGTGGGGGGCCAACGTCCTGACTTTC. Amino acid sequence: CASSFIEGWGANVLTF.

The sample holds one count of this clonotype. The rearrangement joins TRBV19 to TRBJ1-5; TRBD1 aligns across 8 bases. The germline CDR1 and CDR2 sequences are LNHDA and SQIVND (reference sequence). The CDR3 sequence is 14 residues long. V lost 8 bases, J lost 2 bases, and 5 bases stayed unmatched. CDR3 region: CASSGGRGNQPQHF. CDR3 nucleotides: TGTGCCAGTTCAGGGGGCCGGGGCAATCAGCCCCAGCATTTT.

This chain links TRBV19 with TRBJ2-3; D could derive from TRBD1 or TRBD2 (5 bases each). V gave up 2 bases and J gave up 4 bases, with 13 bases separating them. This CDR3 contains 15 residues. Germline-derived CDR1 and CDR2 are LNHDA and SQIVND (reference sequence). CDR3 DNA: TGTGCCAGTAGTATAAAGGACGGGGCGGCAGATACGCAGTATTTT. It is translated as CASSIKDGAADTQYF.

This sequence joins TRBV6-1 and TRBJ2-1, with 8 bases fitting TRBD2. The CDR3 is 16 amino acids. Trimming removed 3 bases from V and 6 bases from J; junction bases left unmatched: 10. Per germline, CDR1 MNHNS and CDR2 SASEGT. Here the CDR3 reads CASSDWGLESSNEQFF. As DNA, the CDR3 is TGTGCCAGCAGTGATTGGGGACTAGAATCCAGCAATGAGCAGTTCTTC.

The V gene is TRBV14, the J gene TRBJ2-7; 9 bases agree with TRBD1. Germline values: CDR1 SGHDN, CDR2 FVKESK. Trimming removed 0 bases from V and 7 bases from J; junction bases left unmatched: 7. This CDR3 is built from 15 residues. The CDR3 DNA reads as TGTGCCAGCAGCCAAGATTACGGGACAGGGCAAGAGCAGTACTTC. This encodes CASSQDYGTGQEQYF.

This chain connects TRBV30 to TRBJ2-7, with D hard to call. Looked up from germline, CDR1 is GTSNPN and CDR2 is SVGIG (reference sequence). This CDR3 is built from 12 residues. V was clipped by 2 bases and J by 6 bases, with 11 bases between them. CDR3 sequence (DNA): TGTGCCTGGAGTACCCCGCGAGGCGAGCAGTACTTC. It translates to CAWSTPRGEQYF.

The V gene is TRBV6-1, the J gene TRBJ2-1; D not resolved. The germline gives CDR1 MNHNS, CDR2 SASEGT. The CDR3 sequence is 12 residues long. V was cut by 7 bases and J by 4 bases, with 8 bases left in between. CDR3 protein: CASKAEYNEQFF. The CDR3 DNA reads TGTGCCAGCAAGGCGGAGTACAATGAGCAGTTCTTC.

This clonotype was recorded only once. The chain uses TRBV11-2 and TRBJ2-7, with 8 bases that match TRBD2. CDR3 length: 15 amino acids. V was clipped by 2 bases and J by 5 bases; unmatched bases: 8. The germline CDR1 and CDR2 sequences are SGHAT and FQNNGV. CDR3 protein: CASSLTRGGINEQYF. DNA for the CDR3: TGTGCCAGCAGCTTAACACGGGGGGGGATCAACGAGCAGTACTTC.

V is TRBV3-1 and J is TRBJ1-6; D gene uncertain. The CDR3 extends over 14 amino acids. Trimming removed 2 bases at V and 6 bases at J, with 8 bases between. CDR1 and CDR2 (germline): LGHDT, YNNKEL (reference sequence). CDR3 protein: CASSQRGINSPLHF. The CDR3 DNA reads as TGTGCCAGCAGCCAAAGAGGTATTAATTCACCCCTCCACTTT.

The chain couples TRBV18 to TRBJ1-6; 9 bases line up with TRBD1. J was trimmed by 6 bases and V by 7 bases; bases with no gene match: 1. CDR1 and CDR2 from the germline V gene are KGHSH and LQKENI. The CDR3 has 13 residues. CDR3 sequence reads: CASYRGLNSPLHF. For the CDR3, the DNA is TGTGCCAGCTACAGGGGGCTTAATTCACCCCTCCACTTT.

CDR3 loop: CASSLLAGRNTEAFF. CDR3 DNA: TGCGCCAGCAGCTTGTTGGCGGGGAGGAACACTGAAGCTTTCTTT. The chain carries TRBV5-1 and TRBJ1-1; D is unclear. V shed 1 base and J shed 1 base, with 11 bases lying between them. The CDR3 extends over 15 amino acids. Germline loops: CDR1 SGHRS, CDR2 YFSETQ.

The chain links TRBV20-1 to TRBJ2-1; a possible D gene is TRBD1 (7 bases). Trimming removed 1 base at V and 1 base at J, with 8 bases between. The CDR3 sequence is 14 residues long. Germline V lookup: CDR1 DFQATT, CDR2 SNEGSKA (reference sequence). The CDR3 region has the DNA TGCAGTGCTAGAGCAGGGGGGTCCTACAATGAGCAGTTCTTC. This encodes CSARAGGSYNEQFF.

This rearrangement joins TRBV19 to TRBJ2-2, with D perhaps matching TRBD2 (6 bases). Trimming removed 8 bases at V and 7 bases at J, with 17 bases between. Germline V gene data show CDR1 as LNHDA and CDR2 as SQIVND (reference sequence). The CDR3 has 14 amino acids. The CDR3 sequence: CASYSEGTFGELFF. The CDR3 coding sequence is TGTGCCAGTTATTCGGAGGGTACTTTCGGGGAGCTGTTTTTT.

This chain links TRBV20-1 with TRBJ2-5; D may be TRBD2 (5 bases). The CDR3 is made up of 15 amino acids. The germline V and J ends were trimmed by 0 bases and 2 bases, with 13 bases remaining between them. CDR1 and CDR2 from the germline V gene are DFQATT and SNEGSKA (reference sequence). CDR3 nucleotides: TGCAGTGCTAGAGATCCAAGGGAGATTCAAGAGACCCAGTACTTC. Amino acid sequence: CSARDPREIQETQYF.

The CDR3 bases are TGTGCCAGCTGGGCCGGGACAGGGCAAGGCTACACCTTC. Protein sequence: CASWAGTGQGYTF. V is TRBV6-2 or TRBV6-3 and J is TRBJ1-2, with 9 positions matching TRBD1. Germline CDR1 MNHEY, CDR2 SVGEGT. This CDR3 is 13 amino acids long. Losses at the gene ends were 8 bases for V and 8 bases for J; bases not matched to a gene: 9.

This chain links TRBV4-2 with TRBJ2-5; TRBD2 aligns across 9 bases. V shed 5 bases and J 2 bases; nucleotides not matched to a gene: 9. The germline CDR1 and CDR2 sequences are LGHNA and YNFKEQ. This CDR3 has 16 amino acids. DNA for the CDR3: TGTGCCAGCAGCGGAGATAGCGGGAGTACGCAAGAGACCCAGTACTTC. Protein sequence: CASSGDSGSTQETQYF.